The subject of this entry is one T cell receptor beta chain. As yet, its antigen is unknown. A much bigger clone sits one base away, suggesting this may be a read error. This specimen includes other DNA sequences encoding the same CDR3. The data originate from a study of shared clonotypes between healthy human individuals. Free of recent acute infections or vaccinations, the donors were healthy HIV-negative adults. The ends were cut back, 5 bases at V and 5 bases at J, with 7 bases in the middle. CDR1 and CDR2 (germline): SEHNR, FQNEAQ (reference sequence). CDR3 size: 12 residues. At deep level, the assay was performed. When replicate PCRs were run on unsorted PBMC, they used about 300 ng DNA, some 31,000 T cell genomes. Assay used: immunoSEQ multiplex PCR; TCRdb lists only in-frame clones, some missing. The data hold approximately 500,000 clones, with around 79% observed a single time. Broader study findings: Among donors, the sharing of clonotypes was expected to be influenced by sequencing depth.

The TCR comes from a woman aged 40 to 50 in good health. Some clones in this sample may be carry-over from other donors' samples. V usage is TRBV7-9 and J usage is TRBJ1-5; possible D gene TRBD1, 6 bases. What was sequenced was PBMCs. The CDR3 bases are TGTGCCAGCAGCCGACAGGATCAGCCCCAGCATTTT. It translates to CASSRQDQPQHF.